This T cell receptor beta chain was obtained from a study of cytomegalovirus exposure and HLA in healthy donors. This clone is a singleton in its sample. Its antigen is not known. General study points: Indistinguishable V segments, including TRBV6-2 and TRBV6-3, were excluded. Available immune exposure information was restricted to CMV serostatus only.

Primers: 60 Vbeta forward and 13 Jbeta reverse. Original analysis: Tens of millions of unique TCR beta chains, some 11 million shared, were counted in a later analysis. Data came from immunoSEQ multiplex PCR; TCRdb stores just in-frame clones and leaves some out. That table supplies the V and J calls and clone size; D and trimming were determined from the DNA. Here the sample spans 200,000 or so clones, about 70% being singletons. Germline assignment: CDR1 SQVTM and CDR2 ANQGSEA. The CDR3 has 12 amino acids. The sequence came from a man between 35 and 55 years old in good health and CMV-seropositive. The chain employs TRBV29-1 and TRBJ2-5; TRBD1 matches 7 bases. The J call may be incorrect, as the DNA end agrees better with TRBJ2-7. Sequences were obtained from PBMCs. The CDR3 spells CSVGQAAYEQYF. DNA for the CDR3: TGCAGCGTCGGACAGGCAGCCTACGAGCAGTACTTC.